These 5 T cell receptor beta chains were all obtained from the same sample, sequenced in a study of T cell clonality in common variable immunodeficiency (dated by TCRdb to between 2014 and 2016). The receptor library was made with the immunoSEQ multiplex PCR assay. TCRdb carries this immuneACCESS record with in-frame sequences only. Its versions omit some clonotypes, under half of them owing to an unresolved V gene in the studies checked, with the rest unexplained. The table for this sample lists tens of thousands of clones, none of them counted only once. The ten largest make up around 5.8% of the sample. The investigation overall reported the following: Reportedly, TCRbeta sequences from CVID had fewer deletions and N-nucleotide insertions, and highly modified clones with 13 or more V deletions were absent from CVID.

Their recognized antigens are unknown. Sequencing was performed on peripheral blood mononuclear cells. The receptors come from a human donor with common variable immunodeficiency.

A few counts support this clone. The read gets to within 3 residues of the CDR3 end, and the germline J gene fills in the rest. V gene TRBV30 combines with J gene TRBJ2-4; 8 bases are a match to TRBD1. The CDR3 is made up of 14 amino acids. The V gene's germline CDR1 is GTSNPN and CDR2 SVGIG (reference sequence). V lost 2 bases and J lost 8; bases outside the gene matches: 8. CDR3 region: CAWSSGTGYYIQYF. CDR3 DNA, as far as it was read: TGTGCCTGGAGTTCCGGGACAGGTTATTACATT.

This clone was counted ten times or more. The CDR3 goes on 3 residues after the read ends, and that part is filled in from the germline J gene. The chain has TRBV5-1 and TRBJ2-2; 9 bases line up with TRBD1. Germline loops: CDR1 SGHRS, CDR2 YFSETQ. J lost 7 bases, V lost 0 bases, and 1 base had no gene match. The CDR3 spans 14 residues. The covered CDR3 bases are TGCGCCAGCAGCTTGGAGGGACAGGGCGGGGAG. It yields the protein CASSLEGQGGE. The CDR3 reads in full as CASSLEGQGGELFF.

This clone was counted ten times or more. The read comes to an end 3 residues before the CDR3 does, leaving the germline J gene to fill in the end. The chain recombines TRBV4-1 with TRBJ1-1, with 7 bases fitting TRBD1. CDR1 and CDR2 (germline): MGHRA, YSYEKL. The V and J ends lost 1 base and 4 bases, in that order; junction bases with no gene match: 3. The CDR3 is 14 amino acids. The CDR3 bases that were read are TGCGCCAGCAGCCAAGGACAGGGCGGCACTGAA. Its translation is CASSQGQGGTE. The CDR3 in full is CASSQGQGGTEAFF.

This clone has a handful of counts. The read gets to within 3 residues of the CDR3 end, and the germline J gene fills in the rest. This chain links TRBV7-2 with TRBJ1-2; D is possibly TRBD1 (5 bases). The germline V gene has CDR1 SGHTA and CDR2 FQGNSA. Deletions cut 1 base from V and 3 bases from J, with 9 bases between. CDR3 length: 14 amino acids. CDR3 sequence reads: CASSLEQVHYGYTF. The covered CDR3 bases are TGTGCCAGCAGCTTAGAACAGGTTCACTATGGC.

There are a few counts of this clone. The read ends 3 residues shy of where the CDR3 ends; the end is completed using the germline J gene. J is TRBJ2-2 and V is TRBV30; D is uncertain. The V gene's germline CDR1 is GTSNPN and CDR2 SVGIG (reference sequence). The CDR3 is 11 amino acids. Here the CDR3 reads CAWSVQGGLFF. CDR3 bases read: TGTGCCTGGAGTGTCCAAGGTGGG.